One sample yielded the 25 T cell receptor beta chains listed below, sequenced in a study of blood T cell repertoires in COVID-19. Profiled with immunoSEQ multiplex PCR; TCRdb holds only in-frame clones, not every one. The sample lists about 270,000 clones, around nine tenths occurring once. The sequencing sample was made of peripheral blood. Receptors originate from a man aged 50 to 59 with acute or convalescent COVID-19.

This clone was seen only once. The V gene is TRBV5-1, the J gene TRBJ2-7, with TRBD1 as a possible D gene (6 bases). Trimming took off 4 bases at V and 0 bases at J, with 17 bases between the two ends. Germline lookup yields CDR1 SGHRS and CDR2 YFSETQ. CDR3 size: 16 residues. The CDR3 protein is CASSLSPTGSSYEQYF. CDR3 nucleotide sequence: TGCGCCAGCAGCCTTAGCCCAACAGGGAGCTCCTACGAGCAGTACTTC.

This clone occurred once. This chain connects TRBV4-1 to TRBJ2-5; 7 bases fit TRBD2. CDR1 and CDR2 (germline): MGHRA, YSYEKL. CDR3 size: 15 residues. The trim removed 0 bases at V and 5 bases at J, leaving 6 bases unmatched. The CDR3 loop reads CASSQEEWEGETQYF. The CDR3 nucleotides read TGCGCCAGCAGCCAAGAGGAGTGGGAGGGGGAGACCCAGTACTTC.

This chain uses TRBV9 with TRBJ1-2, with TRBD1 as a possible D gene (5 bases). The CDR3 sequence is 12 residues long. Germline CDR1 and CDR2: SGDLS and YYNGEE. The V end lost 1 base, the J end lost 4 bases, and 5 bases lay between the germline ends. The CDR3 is CASSVQGYGYTF. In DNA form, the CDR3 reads TGTGCCAGCAGCGTACAGGGCTATGGCTACACCTTC.

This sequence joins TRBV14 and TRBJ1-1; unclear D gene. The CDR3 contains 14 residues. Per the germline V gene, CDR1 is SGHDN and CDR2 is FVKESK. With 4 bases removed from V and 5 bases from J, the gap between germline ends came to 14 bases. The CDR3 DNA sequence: TGTGCCAGCAGCCGGCAAAAGGCGGGGACTGAAGCTTTCTTT. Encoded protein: CASSRQKAGTEAFF.

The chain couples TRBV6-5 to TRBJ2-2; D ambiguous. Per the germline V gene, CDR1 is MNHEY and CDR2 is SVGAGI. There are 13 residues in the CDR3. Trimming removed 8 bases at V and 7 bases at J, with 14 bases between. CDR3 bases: TGTGCCAGCGGAGAAACTGTCGGCGGGGAGCTGTTTTTT. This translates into CASGETVGGELFF.

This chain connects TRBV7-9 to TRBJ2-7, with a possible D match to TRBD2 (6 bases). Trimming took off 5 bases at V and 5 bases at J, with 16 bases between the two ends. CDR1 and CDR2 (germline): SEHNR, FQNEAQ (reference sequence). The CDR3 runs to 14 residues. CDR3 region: CASSLNREPDEQYF. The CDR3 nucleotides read TGTGCCAGCAGCCTGAACCGGGAGCCCGACGAGCAGTACTTC.

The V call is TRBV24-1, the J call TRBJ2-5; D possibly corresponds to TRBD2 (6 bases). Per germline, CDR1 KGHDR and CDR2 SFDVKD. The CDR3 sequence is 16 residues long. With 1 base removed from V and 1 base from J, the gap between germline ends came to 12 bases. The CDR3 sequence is CATSDFGTGVQETQYF. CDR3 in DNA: TGTGCCACCAGTGATTTCGGGACGGGGGTCCAAGAGACCCAGTACTTC.

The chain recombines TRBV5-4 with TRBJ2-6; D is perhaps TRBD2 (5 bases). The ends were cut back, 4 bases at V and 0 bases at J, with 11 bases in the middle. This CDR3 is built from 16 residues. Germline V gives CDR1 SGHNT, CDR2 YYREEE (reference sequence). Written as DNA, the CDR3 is TGTGCCAGCAGCCGTGCGGGCCACTCTGGGGCCAACGTCCTGACTTTC. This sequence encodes CASSRAGHSGANVLTF. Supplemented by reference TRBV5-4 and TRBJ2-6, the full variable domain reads ETGVTQSPTHLIKTRGQQVTLRCSSQSGHNTVSWYQQALGQGPQFIFQYYREEENGRGNFPPRFSGLQFPNYSSELNVNALELDDSALYLCASSRAGHSGANVLTFGAGSRLTVL.

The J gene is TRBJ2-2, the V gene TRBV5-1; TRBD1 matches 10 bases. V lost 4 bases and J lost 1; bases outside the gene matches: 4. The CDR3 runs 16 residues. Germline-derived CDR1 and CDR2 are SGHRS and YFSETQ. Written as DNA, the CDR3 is TGCGCCAGCAGCACTGGACAGGGGGGGAACACCGGGGAGCTGTTTTTT. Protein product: CASSTGQGGNTGELFF.

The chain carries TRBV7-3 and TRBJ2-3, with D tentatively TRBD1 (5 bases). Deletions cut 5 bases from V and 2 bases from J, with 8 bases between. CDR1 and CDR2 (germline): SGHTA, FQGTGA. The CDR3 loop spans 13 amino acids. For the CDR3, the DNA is TGTGCCAGCAGCCGACAGTACACAGATACGCAGTATTTT. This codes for CASSRQYTDTQYF. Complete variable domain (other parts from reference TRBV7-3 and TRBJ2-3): GAGVSQTPSNKVTEKGKYVELRCDPISGHTALYWYRQSLGQGPEFLIYFQGTGAADDSGLPNDRFFAVRPEGSVSTLKIQRTERGDSAVYLCASSRQYTDTQYFGPGTRLTVL.

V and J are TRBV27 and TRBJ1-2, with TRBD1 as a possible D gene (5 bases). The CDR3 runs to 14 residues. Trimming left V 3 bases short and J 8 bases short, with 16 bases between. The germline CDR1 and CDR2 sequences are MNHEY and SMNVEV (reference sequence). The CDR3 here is CASSFTSGLRGYTF. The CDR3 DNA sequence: TGTGCCAGCAGTTTTACCTCAGGGTTGCGGGGCTACACCTTC.

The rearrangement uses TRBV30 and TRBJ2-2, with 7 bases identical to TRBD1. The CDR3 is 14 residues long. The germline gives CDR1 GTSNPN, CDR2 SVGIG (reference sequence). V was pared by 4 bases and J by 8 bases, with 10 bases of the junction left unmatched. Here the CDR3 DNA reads TGTGCCTGGAATAGAGGGGGCGCCTATGGGGAGCTGTTTTTT. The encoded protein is CAWNRGGAYGELFF.

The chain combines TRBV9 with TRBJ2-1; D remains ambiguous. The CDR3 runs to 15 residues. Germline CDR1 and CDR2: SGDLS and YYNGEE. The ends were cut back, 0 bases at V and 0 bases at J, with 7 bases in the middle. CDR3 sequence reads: CASSVGLNSYNEQFF. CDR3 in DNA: TGTGCCAGCAGCGTAGGTCTAAACTCCTACAATGAGCAGTTCTTC.

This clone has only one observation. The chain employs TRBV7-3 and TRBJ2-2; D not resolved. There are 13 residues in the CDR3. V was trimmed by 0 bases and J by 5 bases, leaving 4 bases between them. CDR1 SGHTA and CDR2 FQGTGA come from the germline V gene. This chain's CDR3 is CASSLTRTGELFF. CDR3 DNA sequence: TGTGCCAGCAGCTTAACCAGGACCGGGGAGCTGTTTTTT.

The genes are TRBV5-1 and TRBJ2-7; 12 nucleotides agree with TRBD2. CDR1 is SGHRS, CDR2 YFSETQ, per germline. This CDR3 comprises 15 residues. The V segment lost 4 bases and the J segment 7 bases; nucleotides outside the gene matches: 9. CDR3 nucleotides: TGCGCCAGCAGCCCACTAGCGGGGGGCACCCCTGAGCAGTACTTC. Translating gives CASSPLAGGTPEQYF.

CDR3 nucleotide sequence: TGCGCCAGCAGTGAGCCACGGGGGGGAGCACCCCTCCACTTT. It yields the protein CASSEPRGGAPLHF. J is TRBJ1-6 and V is TRBV10-2; TRBD1 might be the D (5 bases). CDR3 size: 14 residues. CDR1 and CDR2 from the germline V gene are WSHSY and SAAADI. V shed 2 bases and J shed 11 bases, with 13 bases lying between them.

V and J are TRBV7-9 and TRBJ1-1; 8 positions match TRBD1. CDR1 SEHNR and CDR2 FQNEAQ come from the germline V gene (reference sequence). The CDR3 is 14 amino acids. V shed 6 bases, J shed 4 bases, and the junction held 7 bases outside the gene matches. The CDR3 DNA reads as TGTGCCAGCAGACCTCCAGGGGGCGGCACTGAAGCTTTCTTT. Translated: CASRPPGGGTEAFF. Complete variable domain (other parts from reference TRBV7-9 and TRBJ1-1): DTGVSQNPRHKITKRGQNVTFRCDPISEHNRLYWYRQTLGQGPEFLTYFQNEAQLEKSRLLSDRFSAERPKGSFSTLEIQRTEQGDSAMYLCASRPPGGGTEAFFGQGTRLTVV.

The CDR3 loop reads CASSESGVGTYEQYF. The CDR3 DNA is TGTGCCAGCAGTGAATCAGGGGTAGGTACCTACGAGCAGTACTTC. V usage is TRBV25-1 and J usage is TRBJ2-7; the D gene is possibly TRBD1 (6 bases). Germline CDR1 is MGHDK and CDR2 is SYGVNS. The germline V and J ends were trimmed by 1 base and 2 bases, with 12 bases remaining between them. The CDR3 runs to 15 residues.

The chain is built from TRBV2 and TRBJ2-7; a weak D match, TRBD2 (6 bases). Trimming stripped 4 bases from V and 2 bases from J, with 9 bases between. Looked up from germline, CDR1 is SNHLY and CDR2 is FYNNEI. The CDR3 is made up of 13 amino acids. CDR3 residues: CASSGSGTYEQYF. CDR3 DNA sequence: TGTGCCAGCAGTGGTAGCGGCACCTACGAGCAGTACTTC.

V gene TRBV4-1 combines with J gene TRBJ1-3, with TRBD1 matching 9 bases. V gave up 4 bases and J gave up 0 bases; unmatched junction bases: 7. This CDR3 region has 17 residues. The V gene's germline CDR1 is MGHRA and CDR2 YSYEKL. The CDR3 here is CASSRQTTGGSGNTIYF. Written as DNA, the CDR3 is TGCGCCAGCAGCCGACAGACGACAGGGGGCTCTGGAAACACCATATATTTT.

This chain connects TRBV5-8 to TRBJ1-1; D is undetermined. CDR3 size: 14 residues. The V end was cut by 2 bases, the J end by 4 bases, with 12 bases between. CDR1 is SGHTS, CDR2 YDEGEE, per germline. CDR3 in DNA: TGTGCCAGCAGCTTCCGGATTAGAGGCACTGAAGCTTTCTTT. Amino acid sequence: CASSFRIRGTEAFF. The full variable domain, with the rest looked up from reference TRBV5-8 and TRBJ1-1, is EAGVTQSPTHLIKTRGQQATLRCSPISGHTSVYWYQQALGLGLQFLLWYDEGEERNRGNFPPRFSGRQFPNYSSELNVNALELEDSALYLCASSFRIRGTEAFFGQGTRLTVV.

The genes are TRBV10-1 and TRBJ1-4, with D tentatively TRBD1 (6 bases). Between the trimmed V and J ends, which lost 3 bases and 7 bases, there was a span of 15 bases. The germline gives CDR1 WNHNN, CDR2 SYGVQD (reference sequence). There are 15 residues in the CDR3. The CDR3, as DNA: TGCGCCAGCAGTGACTCCCAGGGGACGGGTGAAAAACTGTTTTTT. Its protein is CASSDSQGTGEKLFF.

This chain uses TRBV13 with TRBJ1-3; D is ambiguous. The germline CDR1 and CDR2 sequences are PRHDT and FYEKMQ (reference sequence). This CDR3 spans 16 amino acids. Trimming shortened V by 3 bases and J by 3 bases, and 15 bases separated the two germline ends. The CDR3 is CASSLPWKRGGNTIYF. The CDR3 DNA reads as TGTGCCAGCAGCTTGCCGTGGAAGCGCGGTGGAAACACCATATATTTT. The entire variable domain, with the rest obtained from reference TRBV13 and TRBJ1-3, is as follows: AAGVIQSPRHLIKEKRETATLKCYPIPRHDTVYWYQQGPGQDPQFLISFYEKMQSDKGSIPDRFSAQQFSDYHSELNMSSLELGDSALYFCASSLPWKRGGNTIYFGEGSWLTVV.

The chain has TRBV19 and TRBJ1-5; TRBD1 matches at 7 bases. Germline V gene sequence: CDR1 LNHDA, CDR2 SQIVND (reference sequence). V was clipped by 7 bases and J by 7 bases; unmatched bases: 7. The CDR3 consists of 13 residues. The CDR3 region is CASKGQGEQPQHF. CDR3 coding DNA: TGTGCCAGTAAAGGTCAGGGGGAACAGCCCCAGCATTTT.

CDR3 amino acids: CASSAQENTEAFF. Written as DNA, the CDR3 is TGTGCCAGCAGCGCTCAGGAGAACACTGAAGCTTTCTTT. The chain links TRBV2 to TRBJ1-1; D is unclear. The germline V gene has CDR1 SNHLY and CDR2 FYNNEI. V was cut by 6 bases and J by 1 base, with 9 bases left in between. This CDR3 region has 13 residues.